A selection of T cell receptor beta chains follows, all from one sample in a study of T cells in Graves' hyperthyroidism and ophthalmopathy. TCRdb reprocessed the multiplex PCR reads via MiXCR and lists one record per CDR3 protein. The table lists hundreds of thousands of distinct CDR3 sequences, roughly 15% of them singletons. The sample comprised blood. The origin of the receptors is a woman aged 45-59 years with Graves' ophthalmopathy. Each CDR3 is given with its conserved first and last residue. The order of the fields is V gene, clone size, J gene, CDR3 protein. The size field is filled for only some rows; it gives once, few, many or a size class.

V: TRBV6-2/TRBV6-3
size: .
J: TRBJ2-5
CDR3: CASSYRFTNQETQYF

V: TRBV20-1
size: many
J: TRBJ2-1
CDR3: CSVGTPNEQFF

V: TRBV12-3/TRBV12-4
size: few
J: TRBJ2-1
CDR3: CASSLEVGPAMNNEQFF

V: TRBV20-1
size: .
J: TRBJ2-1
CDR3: CSAPSQSSYNEQFF

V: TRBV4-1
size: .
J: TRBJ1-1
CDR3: CASGPLGRDTEAFF

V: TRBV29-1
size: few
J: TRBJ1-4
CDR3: CSVTTGTGWEKLFF

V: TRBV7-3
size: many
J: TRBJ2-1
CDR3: CASSPLAGVYNEQFF

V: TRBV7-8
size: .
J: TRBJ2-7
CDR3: CASSPKVQTFSYEQYF

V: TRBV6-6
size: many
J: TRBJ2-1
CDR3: CASSYLAGNEQFF

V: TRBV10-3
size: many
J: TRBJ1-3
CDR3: CAISETQSVSGNTIYF

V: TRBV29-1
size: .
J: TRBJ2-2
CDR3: CSVLDRSNTGELFF

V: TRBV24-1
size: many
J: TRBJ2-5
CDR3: CATSPGASGGFGETQYF

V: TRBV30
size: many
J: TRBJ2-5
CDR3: CAWKLGETQYF

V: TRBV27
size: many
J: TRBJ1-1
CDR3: CASSLSRGTEAFF

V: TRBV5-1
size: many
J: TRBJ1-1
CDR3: CASSLDSFQTEAFF

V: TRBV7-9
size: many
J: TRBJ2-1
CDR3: CASSLPMVNNEQFF

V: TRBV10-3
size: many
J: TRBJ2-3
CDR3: CAISGGLADYTDTQYF

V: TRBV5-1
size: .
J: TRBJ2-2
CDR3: CASSFGQATGELFF

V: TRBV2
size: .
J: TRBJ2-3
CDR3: CASSYERARTDTQYF

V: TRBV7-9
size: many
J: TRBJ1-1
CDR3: CASSPNSMVPAFF

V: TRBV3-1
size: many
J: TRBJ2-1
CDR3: CASSPIKRRTSGRGEQFF

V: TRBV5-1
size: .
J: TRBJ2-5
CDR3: CASSLAISGQGQETQYF

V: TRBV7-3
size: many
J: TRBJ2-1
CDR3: CASSLGDDNEQFF

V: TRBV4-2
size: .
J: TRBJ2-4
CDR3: CASSQENRGSNIQYF

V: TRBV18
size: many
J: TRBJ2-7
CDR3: CASSPDAGGYEQYF

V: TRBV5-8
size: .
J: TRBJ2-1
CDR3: CASSLDRGTYNEQFF

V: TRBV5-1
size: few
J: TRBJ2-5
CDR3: CASSLGSGDQETQYF

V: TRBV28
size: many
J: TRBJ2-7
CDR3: CASKPGLSYEQYF